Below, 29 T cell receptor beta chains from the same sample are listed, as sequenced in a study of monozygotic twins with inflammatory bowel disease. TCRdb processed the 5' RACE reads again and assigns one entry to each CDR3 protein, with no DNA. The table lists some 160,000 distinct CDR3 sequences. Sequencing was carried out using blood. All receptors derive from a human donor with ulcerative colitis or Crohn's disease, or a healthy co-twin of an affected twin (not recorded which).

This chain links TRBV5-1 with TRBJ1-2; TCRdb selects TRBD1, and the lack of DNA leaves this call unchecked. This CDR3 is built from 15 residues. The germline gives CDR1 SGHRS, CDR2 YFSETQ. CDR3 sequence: CASSLADRAWNGYTF.

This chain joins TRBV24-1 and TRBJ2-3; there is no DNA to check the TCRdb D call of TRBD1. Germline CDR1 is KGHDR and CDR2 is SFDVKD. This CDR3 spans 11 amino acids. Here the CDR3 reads CATIRGGTQYF.

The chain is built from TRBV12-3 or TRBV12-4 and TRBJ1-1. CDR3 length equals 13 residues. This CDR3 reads CASTFTMNTEAFF.

The CDR3 sequence is CASSPVPGGGTEAFF. The rearrangement links TRBV3-1 to TRBJ1-1; TCRdb's D call of TRBD1 is untestable without DNA. Looked up from germline, CDR1 is LGHDT and CDR2 is YNNKEL (reference sequence). The CDR3 has 15 amino acids.

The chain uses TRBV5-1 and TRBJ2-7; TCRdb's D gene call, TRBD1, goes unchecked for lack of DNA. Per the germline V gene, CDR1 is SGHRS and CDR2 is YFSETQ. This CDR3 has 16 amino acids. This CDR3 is CASARDRGNTLYEQYF.

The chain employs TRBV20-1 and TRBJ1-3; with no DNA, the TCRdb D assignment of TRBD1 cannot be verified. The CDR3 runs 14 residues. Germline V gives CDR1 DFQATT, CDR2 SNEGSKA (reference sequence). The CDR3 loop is CSAPGVNSGNTIYF.

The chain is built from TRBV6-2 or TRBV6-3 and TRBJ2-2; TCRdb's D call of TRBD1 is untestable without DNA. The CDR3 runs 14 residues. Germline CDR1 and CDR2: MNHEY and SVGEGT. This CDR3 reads CASSSTTGGRELFF.

The CDR3 loop is CASSPDRVNRYEQYF. The chain joins TRBV5-1 to TRBJ2-7; checking the TCRdb D call of TRBD1 is not possible without DNA. This CDR3 comprises 15 residues. Germline assignment: CDR1 SGHRS and CDR2 YFSETQ.

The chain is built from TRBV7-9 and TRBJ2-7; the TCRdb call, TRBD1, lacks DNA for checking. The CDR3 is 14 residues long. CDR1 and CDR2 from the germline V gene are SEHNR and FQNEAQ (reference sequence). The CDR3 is CASSFWDSYYEQYF. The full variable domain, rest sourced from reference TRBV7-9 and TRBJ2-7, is DTGVSQNPRHKITKRGQNVTFRCDPISEHNRLYWYRQTLGQGPEFLTYFQNEAQLEKSRLLSDRFSAERPKGSFSTLEIQRTEQGDSAMYLCASSFWDSYYEQYFGPGTRLTVT.

The chain's CDR3 is CSVPGTSGRWSRELFF. V usage is TRBV29-1 and J usage is TRBJ2-2; lacking DNA, the TRBD2 call made by TCRdb goes unchecked. The length of the CDR3 is 16 residues. Germline V gene lookup returns CDR1 SQVTM and CDR2 ANQGSEA.

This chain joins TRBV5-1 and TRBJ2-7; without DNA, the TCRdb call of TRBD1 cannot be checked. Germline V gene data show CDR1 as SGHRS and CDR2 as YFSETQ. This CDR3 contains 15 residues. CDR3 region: CASSLRQGWVYEQYF.

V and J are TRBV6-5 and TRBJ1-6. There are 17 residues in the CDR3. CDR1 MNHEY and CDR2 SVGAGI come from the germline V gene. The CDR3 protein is CASSYSSGTSNNSPLHF.

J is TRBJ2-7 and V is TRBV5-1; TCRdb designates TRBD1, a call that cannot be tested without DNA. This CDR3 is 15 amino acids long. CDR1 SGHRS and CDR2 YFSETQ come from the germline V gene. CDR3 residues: CASSLEAPGVGKQYF.

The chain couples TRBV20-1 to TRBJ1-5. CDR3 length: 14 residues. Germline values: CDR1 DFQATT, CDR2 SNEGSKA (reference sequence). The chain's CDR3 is CSASSRGPNQPQHF.

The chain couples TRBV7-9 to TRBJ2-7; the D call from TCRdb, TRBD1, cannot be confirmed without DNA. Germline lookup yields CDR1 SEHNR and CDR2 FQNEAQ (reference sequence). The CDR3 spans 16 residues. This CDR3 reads CASSQSTGKLRYEQYF.

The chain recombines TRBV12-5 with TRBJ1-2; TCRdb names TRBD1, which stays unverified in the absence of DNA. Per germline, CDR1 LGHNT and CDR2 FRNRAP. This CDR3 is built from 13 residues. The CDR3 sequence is CASARDNLYGYTF.

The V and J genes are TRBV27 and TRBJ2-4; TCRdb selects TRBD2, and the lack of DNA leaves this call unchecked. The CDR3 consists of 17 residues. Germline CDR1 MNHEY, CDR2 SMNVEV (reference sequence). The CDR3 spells CASREIAGGGSKNIQYF.

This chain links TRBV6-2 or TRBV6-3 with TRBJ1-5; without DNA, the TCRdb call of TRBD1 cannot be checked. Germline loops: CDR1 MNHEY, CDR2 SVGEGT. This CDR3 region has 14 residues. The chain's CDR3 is CASSYGGSNQPQHF.

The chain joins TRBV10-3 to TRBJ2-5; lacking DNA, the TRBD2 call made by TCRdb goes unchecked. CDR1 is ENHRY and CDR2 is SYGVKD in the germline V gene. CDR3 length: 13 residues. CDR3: CAIRLAVQETQYF.

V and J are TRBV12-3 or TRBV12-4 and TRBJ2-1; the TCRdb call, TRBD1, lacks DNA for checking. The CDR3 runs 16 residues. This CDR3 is CASRSRGRTSYNEQFF.

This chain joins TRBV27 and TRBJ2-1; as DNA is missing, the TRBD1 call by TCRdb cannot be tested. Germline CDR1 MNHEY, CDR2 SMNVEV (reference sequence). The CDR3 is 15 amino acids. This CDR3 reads CASSLWGGLNNEQFF.

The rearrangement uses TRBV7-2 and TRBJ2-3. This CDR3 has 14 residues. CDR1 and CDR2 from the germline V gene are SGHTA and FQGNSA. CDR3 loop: CASSFIHGADTQYF.

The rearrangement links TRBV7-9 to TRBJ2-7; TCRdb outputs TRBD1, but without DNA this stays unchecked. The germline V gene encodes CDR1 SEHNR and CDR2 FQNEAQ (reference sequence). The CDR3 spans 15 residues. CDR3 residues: CASSGDILPSYEQYF.

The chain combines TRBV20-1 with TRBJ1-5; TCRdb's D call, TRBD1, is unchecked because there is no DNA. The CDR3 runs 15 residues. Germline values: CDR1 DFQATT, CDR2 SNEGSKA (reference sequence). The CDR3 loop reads CSASQSGHINQPQHF.

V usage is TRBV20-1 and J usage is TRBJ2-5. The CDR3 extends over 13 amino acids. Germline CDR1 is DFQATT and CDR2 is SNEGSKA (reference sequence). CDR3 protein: CSARDLGQETQYF.

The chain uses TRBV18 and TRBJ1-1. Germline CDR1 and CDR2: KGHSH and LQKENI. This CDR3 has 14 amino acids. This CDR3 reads CASSLTRDGTEAFF.

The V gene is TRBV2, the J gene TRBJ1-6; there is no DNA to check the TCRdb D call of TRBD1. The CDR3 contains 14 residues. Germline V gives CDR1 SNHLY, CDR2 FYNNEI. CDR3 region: CASSAGTANSPLHF. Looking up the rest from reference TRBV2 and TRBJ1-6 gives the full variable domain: EPEVTQTPSHQVTQMGQEVILRCVPISNHLYFYWYRQILGQKVEFLVSFYNNEISEKSEIFDDQFSVERPDGSNFTLKIRSTKLEDSAMYFCASSAGTANSPLHFGNGTRLTVT.

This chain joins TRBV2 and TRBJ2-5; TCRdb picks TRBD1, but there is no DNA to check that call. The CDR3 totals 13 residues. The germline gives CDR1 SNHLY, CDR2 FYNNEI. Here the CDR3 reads CASMAGDVETQYF. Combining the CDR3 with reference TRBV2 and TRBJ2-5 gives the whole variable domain EPEVTQTPSHQVTQMGQEVILRCVPISNHLYFYWYRQILGQKVEFLVSFYNNEISEKSEIFDDQFSVERPDGSNFTLKIRSTKLEDSAMYFCASMAGDVETQYFGPGTRLLVL.

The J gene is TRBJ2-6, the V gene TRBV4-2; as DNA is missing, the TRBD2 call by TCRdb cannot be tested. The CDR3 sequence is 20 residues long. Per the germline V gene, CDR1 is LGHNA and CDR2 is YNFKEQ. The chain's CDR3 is CASSQDGTSGALSGANVLTF.